The rows below give T cell receptor beta chains drawn from one sample of a study of blood T cell repertoires in COVID-19. Sequencing used immunoSEQ multiplex PCR; TCRdb keeps in-frame clones, though not all of them. The sample includes some 290,000 clones, approximately 82% of them seen just once. The sample was peripheral blood. Receptor source: a man in his 60s who had recovered from COVID-19. CDR3s leave out the opening cysteine and the closing phenylalanine or tryptophan. The order of the fields is V gene, J gene, clone size, CDR3 length, CDR3 protein. Clone size is given for some rows only: seen once, a few or many times, or a class if the clone is expanded.

>TRBV7-8|TRBJ2-1|-|15
ASSLGKTGGKHNEQF
>TRBV29-1|TRBJ1-1|-|13
SVKTGVGVNTEAF
>TRBV18|TRBJ2-1|-|12
ASYLGQGVGEQF
>TRBV11-2|TRBJ2-3|-|12
ASSLGGVTDTQY
>TRBV9|TRBJ1-4|once|13
ASSERTGSNEKLF
>TRBV19|TRBJ1-5|-|13
ASIERQGLNQPQH
>TRBV12-3/TRBV12-4|TRBJ2-5|-|9
ASSYGETQY
>TRBV2|TRBJ2-7|-|11
ASSWGQGNEQY
>TRBV7-3|TRBJ2-2|-|13
ASSLGPGNTGELF
>TRBV24-1|TRBJ1-2|-|12
ATSESPPGHGYT
>TRBV29-1|TRBJ1-2|few|11
SAWGGARNGYT
>TRBV27|TRBJ1-5|few|13
ASTGGEGAIQPQH
>TRBV6-5|TRBJ2-3|-|13
ATGIWTVYTDTQY
>TRBV11-2|TRBJ2-2|-|11
ASSDRAPGELF
>TRBV25-1|TRBJ1-4|-|13
ASSANPGGNEKLF
>TRBV30|TRBJ1-6|-|14
AWSPVDRGPNSPLH
>TRBV11-2|TRBJ2-7|-|12
ASSELSGNYEQY
>TRBV19|TRBJ2-5|-|13
ASRGTSGSKETQY
>TRBV29-1|TRBJ2-7|-|12
SVGGRTGPYEQY
>TRBV2|TRBJ2-5|-|12
ASNGGQYQETQY
>TRBV15|TRBJ2-5|-|13
ATSSLGGPQETQY
>TRBV11-1|TRBJ2-7|-|10
ASSFSVYEQY